This T cell receptor (beta chain) is drawn from a study of blood T cell repertoires in COVID-19. The junction had 2 bases not matched to a gene; V was cut back by 3 bases and J by 8 bases. Germline V gene lookup returns CDR1 SQVTM and CDR2 ANQGSEA. This CDR3 region has 12 residues. This clone was observed a single time. Repertoires were generated with immunoSEQ multiplex PCR, while TCRdb's copy carries only in-frame clones and drops some. The table lists fewer than 450,000 clones, more than 75% of them singletons. This clonotype originated in a woman aged 25 to 45 who had recovered from COVID-19. The V call is TRBV29-1, the J call TRBJ1-2; 11 nucleotides agree with TRBD1. Material: PBMCs or T cells enriched from blood (not recorded which). The CDR3 is CSVEGQGEGYTF. In DNA form, the CDR3 reads TGCAGCGTTGAGGGACAGGGGGAGGGCTACACCTTC.